This T cell receptor beta chain was recovered during a study of T cells in Graves' hyperthyroidism and ophthalmopathy. This CDR3 region has 15 residues. V was clipped by 0 bases and J by 3 bases, with 10 bases between them. Germline V gene sequence: CDR1 SGHRS, CDR2 YFSETQ. This clonotype was recorded a few times. RNA transcripts were the template for amplifying TCR beta CDR3 regions. Primed by the HTBI set, a first-round RT-PCR was run on the TCR CDR3. TCRdb itself ran the multiplex PCR reads through MiXCR, one entry per CDR3 protein. The sample shows around 380,000 distinct CDR3 sequences, approximately 13% of them seen only once.

Input material: blood. This receptor was identified in a man aged 30 to 45 with Graves' hyperthyroidism that later progressed to Graves' ophthalmopathy. The chain has TRBV5-1 and TRBJ2-1, with a tentative D call TRBD1 (5 bases). CDR3 in amino acids: CASSLAATDYNEQFF. The CDR3 DNA sequence: TGCGCCAGCAGCTTGGCCGCGACAGACTACAATGAGCAGTTCTTC.